A selection of T cell receptor beta chains follows, all from one sample in a study of identical twins. MiXCR was run by TCRdb on the 5' RACE reads, yielding one entry per CDR3 protein. The table records 450,000 to 600,000 distinct CDR3 sequences, 20% to 25% of them present only once. These data are also associated with another study on yellow fever vaccine responses in identical twins.

The sample comprised CD4+ T cells sorted from blood. The receptors here all came from a woman aged 18-29 years in good health. CDR3s include the opening cysteine and the closing phenylalanine or tryptophan. A D gene is named only where the DNA matches it firmly. Part of the rows lack a size; the others show once, few, many or a class for expanded clones.

CDR3 protein,CDR3 DNA,V gene,clone size,J gene,D gene
CATSDLNRPSSYNEQFF,TGTGCCACCAGTGATTTAAACAGGCCGAGCTCCTACAATGAGCAGTTCTTC,TRBV24-1,few,TRBJ2-1,.
CASSRQAPDTQYF,TGCGCCAGCAGCAGGCAGGCGCCAGATACGCAGTATTTT,TRBV5-1,many,TRBJ2-3,.
CASSPSYEQYF,TGTGCCAGCTCACCAAGCTACGAGCAGTACTTC,TRBV12-3/TRBV12-4,many,TRBJ2-7,.
CASSSLVGQGRNEQFF,TGTGCCAGCAGCTCCTTGGTGGGACAGGGTCGGAATGAGCAGTTCTTC,TRBV7-8,.,TRBJ2-1,TRBD1
CASSPSDNQPQHF,TGTGCCAGCAGCCCTTCGGACAATCAGCCCCAGCATTTT,TRBV11-2,few,TRBJ1-5,.
CASSPAGTHYEQYF,TGTGCCAGCAGCCCTGCCGGGACACACTACGAGCAGTACTTC,TRBV28,.,TRBJ2-7,.
CASSLSGSLPYEQYF,TGCGCCAGCAGCCTTAGCGGGAGTCTTCCCTACGAGCAGTACTTC,TRBV5-1,few,TRBJ2-7,TRBD2
CASSLLASGVTGELFF,TGTGCCAGCAGCTTACTGGCTAGCGGGGTGACCGGGGAGCTGTTTTTT,TRBV7-2,few,TRBJ2-2,TRBD2
CSALQVVGSETQYF,TGCAGTGCTTTACAGGTTGTCGGGTCGGAGACCCAGTACTTC,TRBV20-1,.,TRBJ2-5,.
CAISEVDTNTEAFF,TGTGCCATCAGTGAGGTGGACACCAACACTGAAGCTTTCTTT,TRBV10-3,.,TRBJ1-1,.
CASSTSQGASTGELFF,TGCGCCAGCAGCACCAGTCAGGGGGCTAGCACCGGGGAGCTGTTTTTT,TRBV5-1,many,TRBJ2-2,TRBD1
CASSLASRAYNEQFF,TGTGCCAGCAGTTTAGCTAGCCGAGCCTACAATGAGCAGTTCTTC,TRBV27,.,TRBJ2-1,.
CAISPGLAGQNEQFF,TGTGCCATCAGCCCGGGACTAGCGGGACAGAATGAGCAGTTCTTC,TRBV10-3,.,TRBJ2-1,TRBD2
CASSQVQGAGEKLFF,TGTGCCAGCAGTCAAGTACAGGGGGCGGGGGAAAAACTGTTTTTT,TRBV28,.,TRBJ1-4,TRBD1
CATRQWGGTDTQYF,TGTGCCACCCGTCAGTGGGGGGGCACAGATACGCAGTATTTT,TRBV28,.,TRBJ2-3,.
CATSGGQSNEQFF,TGTGCCACCAGCGGGGGTCAGAGCAATGAGCAGTTCTTC,TRBV10-3,few,TRBJ2-1,TRBD2
CASSLRGDYGYTF,TGTGCCAGCAGTTTACGGGGAGACTATGGCTACACCTTC,TRBV5-1,many,TRBJ1-2,.
CASSQPTSGTGELFF,TGTGCCAGCAGCCAACCCACTAGCGGCACCGGGGAGCTGTTTTTT,TRBV3-1,few,TRBJ2-2,TRBD2
CASSQEWIAGMAQYF,TGCGCCAGCAGCCAAGAGTGGATCGCCGGGATGGCCCAGTACTTC,TRBV4-1,.,TRBJ2-5,.
CSVTTQGFHEQYF,TGCAGCGTTACTACACAGGGTTTCCACGAGCAGTACTTC,TRBV29-1,few,TRBJ2-7,.
CASSQGGTSDTQYF,TGTGCCAGCAGCCAAGGCGGTACGTCTGATACGCAGTATTTT,TRBV3-1,.,TRBJ2-3,.
CSARDWGGPYNEQFF,TGCAGTGCTAGGGATTGGGGGGGGCCTTACAATGAGCAGTTCTTC,TRBV20-1,.,TRBJ2-1,.
CSMQTSGRYEQYF,TGCAGTATGCAGACTAGCGGGCGTTACGAGCAGTACTTC,TRBV20-1,few,TRBJ2-7,TRBD2
CASTGAAEGEQFF,TGCGCCAGCACAGGGGCCGCGGAGGGTGAGCAGTTCTTC,TRBV5-1,few,TRBJ2-1,.
CASRSTENTEAFF,TGTGCCAGCAGGAGCACAGAGAACACTGAAGCTTTCTTT,TRBV2,few,TRBJ1-1,.
CASSSGLAGGSNEQFF,TGTGCCAGCAGCTCGGGACTAGCGGGAGGTAGCAATGAGCAGTTCTTC,TRBV7-7,few,TRBJ2-1,TRBD2
CASSQDWGRYGYTF,TGCGCCAGCAGCCAAGATTGGGGAAGGTACGGCTACACCTTC,TRBV4-1,.,TRBJ1-2,.
CASSSETGANTEAFF,TGTGCCAGCAGTTCCGAGACAGGGGCAAACACTGAAGCTTTCTTT,TRBV12-3/TRBV12-4,few,TRBJ1-1,TRBD1